This passage covers 26 T cell receptor beta chains from one sample sequenced in a study of cytomegalovirus exposure and HLA in healthy donors. PCR primers comprised 60 Vbeta and 13 Jbeta primers. Measured with immunoSEQ multiplex PCR; TCRdb has only the in-frame clones, and not every one. The repertoire holds about 130,000 clones, with 74% as singletons. What was sequenced was PBMCs. These receptors all come from a male donor in good health and CMV-seronegative.

V is TRBV7-2 and J is TRBJ2-2; 7 nucleotides line up with TRBD1. Trimming cost V 3 bases and J 7 bases; bases outside gene matches: 5. CDR1 and CDR2 (germline): SGHTA, FQGNSA. The CDR3 totals 14 residues. This chain's CDR3 is CASSFDRAGGELFF. The CDR3 DNA reads TGTGCCAGCAGCTTTGACAGGGCGGGCGGGGAGCTGTTTTTT.

The genes are TRBV5-6 and TRBJ2-7; perhaps TRBD1 as D (5 bases). CDR1 and CDR2 (germline): SGHDT, YYEEEE. V lost 4 bases, J lost 0 bases, and 20 bases lay in between. CDR3 length equals 17 residues. The CDR3 DNA sequence: TGTGCCAGCAGCGCCGGAACAGGTACCACGTACTCCTACGAGCAGTACTTC. As protein: CASSAGTGTTYSYEQYF.

In this sample, this clone turned up a few times. The chain uses TRBV28 and TRBJ2-1, with 8 positions matching TRBD2. The CDR3 loop spans 15 amino acids. Germline V lookup: CDR1 MDHEN, CDR2 SYDVKM. With 6 bases clipped from V and 2 bases from J, the junction kept 6 bases outside the gene matches. The CDR3 DNA reads as TGTGCCAGCAGCATACTAGCGGAAACCTACAATGAGCAGTTCTTC. This encodes CASSILAETYNEQFF.

The gene calls are TRBV19 and TRBJ1-2, with D possibly matching TRBD1 (6 bases). Germline loops: CDR1 LNHDA, CDR2 SQIVND (reference sequence). V lost 4 bases and J lost 4, with 13 bases in between. The CDR3 consists of 14 residues. As DNA, the CDR3 is TGTGCCAGTAGTAACACAGGGCGACGCTATGGCTACACCTTC. Amino acids: CASSNTGRRYGYTF.

The CDR3 DNA reads as TGCAGCGCATCATCAGGGTTAGCCGGGGAGCTGTTTTTT. Translating it yields CSASSGLAGELFF. The rearrangement joins TRBV29-1 to TRBJ2-2, with a possible D match to TRBD1 (5 bases). In germline, CDR1 is SQVTM, CDR2 ANQGSEA. Deletions cut 7 bases from V and 6 bases from J, with 15 bases between. CDR3 length: 13 amino acids.

The V gene is TRBV30, the J gene TRBJ2-2; D is perhaps TRBD2 (5 bases). CDR3 length equals 14 residues. The germline V and J ends were trimmed by 2 bases and 0 bases, with 7 bases remaining between them. Germline V gene sequence: CDR1 GTSNPN, CDR2 SVGIG (reference sequence). The CDR3 DNA is TGTGCCTGGAGTAGGACTTCGAACACCGGGGAGCTGTTTTTT. It translates to CAWSRTSNTGELFF.

The chain combines TRBV9 with TRBJ2-3, with 8 bases fitting TRBD1. Trimming removed 4 bases from V and 2 bases from J; junction bases left unmatched: 6. CDR1 and CDR2 (germline): SGDLS, YYNGEE. CDR3 length: 15 residues. This CDR3 is CASSFRQGNTDTQYF. For the CDR3, the DNA is TGTGCCAGCAGCTTCCGACAGGGGAACACAGATACGCAGTATTTT.

This clone was detected only a few times. The rearrangement uses TRBV6-6 and TRBJ1-1, with 7 positions matching TRBD1. J was trimmed by 3 bases and V by 9 bases; bases with no gene match: 10. This CDR3 has 14 amino acids. In germline, CDR1 is MNHNY, CDR2 SVGAGI (reference sequence). CDR3 protein: CASLFRGRYTEAFF. CDR3 bases: TGTGCCAGTTTATTCAGGGGGAGGTACACTGAAGCTTTCTTT.

CDR3 in DNA: TGTGCCAGCAGCTTAGATGGGGCAGGTCTCGGAAGGGAGCAGTACTTC. Its protein is CASSLDGAGLGREQYF. The gene calls are TRBV7-2 and TRBJ2-7, with D possibly being TRBD1 (5 bases). The germline CDR1 and CDR2 sequences are SGHTA and FQGNSA. The CDR3 runs to 16 residues. Trimming stripped 1 base from V and 7 bases from J, with 20 bases between.

This clone showed up just once. This rearrangement joins TRBV11-2 to TRBJ2-7; TRBD2 agrees at 7 bases. J gave up 7 bases and V 6 bases, and 6 bases lay outside the gene matches. Germline V gene sequence: CDR1 SGHAT, CDR2 FQNNGV. The CDR3 spans 12 residues. CDR3 DNA sequence: TGTGCCAGCAGATGGTGGGGGGGAGAGCAGTACTTC. This translates into CASRWWGGEQYF.

The gene calls are TRBV21-1 and TRBJ2-1; no DNA check was done on the table's D call, TRBD2. TRBV21-1 is a pseudogene segment. This CDR3 has 13 residues. The CDR3 nucleotides read TGTGCCAGCAACACTAGCTACTACAATGAGCAGTTCTTC. It specifies CASNTSYYNEQFF.

J is TRBJ2-1 and V is TRBV9; TRBD1 matches 10 bases. V gave up 4 bases and J gave up 4 bases; unmatched junction bases: 2. CDR1 and CDR2 from the germline V gene are SGDLS and YYNGEE. The CDR3 is 14 amino acids. The CDR3 protein is CASSLGQGYNEQFF. The CDR3 DNA sequence: TGTGCCAGCAGCCTGGGACAGGGGTACAATGAGCAGTTCTTC.

The chain recombines TRBV20-1 with TRBJ1-1; unclear D gene. There are 11 residues in the CDR3. Germline values: CDR1 DFQATT, CDR2 SNEGSKA (reference sequence). V was shortened by 5 bases and J by 6 bases, with 10 bases between the two germline ends. Written as DNA, the CDR3 is TGCAGTGCTCTCCCCTTCGCTGAAGCTTTCTTT. It translates to CSALPFAEAFF.

The chain couples TRBV15 to TRBJ1-2; 7 bases match TRBD1. Trimming took 1 base from V and 10 from J; bases not matched to a gene: 6. The CDR3 is made up of 13 amino acids. The V gene's germline CDR1 is LNHNV and CDR2 YYDKDF (reference sequence). The CDR3 DNA reads as TGTGCCACCAGCAGAGTCGGGGACAGCTACTACACCTTC. It encodes CATSRVGDSYYTF.

The sample holds one count of this clone. The gene calls are TRBV5-1 and TRBJ2-7; D uncertain. Per the germline V gene, CDR1 is SGHRS and CDR2 is YFSETQ. The CDR3 length is 14 residues. V was clipped by 0 bases and J by 1 base, with 8 bases between them. The CDR3: CASSLGGGSYEQYF. The CDR3 DNA reads as TGCGCCAGCAGCTTGGGAGGCGGTTCCTACGAGCAGTACTTC.

The chain recombines TRBV6-1 with TRBJ2-7; 10 positions match TRBD1. J lost 5 bases, V lost 1 base, and 5 bases had no gene match. The germline CDR1 and CDR2 sequences are MNHNS and SASEGT. The CDR3 spans 15 residues. CDR3 sequence: CASSEDGTGVDEQYF. As DNA, the CDR3 is TGTGCCAGCAGTGAAGACGGGACAGGGGTCGACGAGCAGTACTTC.

The chain uses TRBV28 and TRBJ1-5; no clear D. CDR1 and CDR2 from the germline V gene are MDHEN and SYDVKM. This CDR3 is built from 13 residues. The ends were cut back, 2 bases at V and 5 bases at J, with 7 bases in the middle. CDR3 bases: TGTGCCAGCAGTTTACTCGGGGATCAGCCCCAGCATTTT. Amino acids: CASSLLGDQPQHF.

The chain is built from TRBV7-3 and TRBJ1-6, with TRBD1 as a possible D gene (6 bases). The CDR3 extends over 14 amino acids. Germline CDR1 is SGHTA and CDR2 is FQGTGA. The germline V and J ends were trimmed by 7 bases and 8 bases, with 15 bases remaining between them. The CDR3 reads CASTSGHRDSPLHF. In nucleotides, the CDR3 is TGTGCCAGCACCTCGGGACATCGAGATTCACCCCTCCACTTT.

The genes are TRBV11-2 and TRBJ2-3; possibly TRBD2 for D (7 bases). This CDR3 spans 19 amino acids. The germline CDR1 and CDR2 sequences are SGHAT and FQNNGV. V lost 7 bases, J lost 1 base, and 27 bases lay in between. CDR3 nucleotides: TGTGCCAGCACCCCAGACGGCGGGGGCCTCGCCTGGGGCACAGATACGCAGTATTTT. Protein: CASTPDGGGLAWGTDTQYF.

J is TRBJ2-7 and V is TRBV30; TRBD1 agrees at 8 bases. Germline V CDR1 and CDR2: GTSNPN, SVGIG (reference sequence). The junction had 6 bases not matched to a gene; V was cut back by 4 bases and J by 4 bases. The CDR3 length is 13 residues. This CDR3 is CAWTDRVPYEQYF. The CDR3 region has the DNA TGTGCCTGGACGGACAGGGTACCATACGAGCAGTACTTC.

The chain combines TRBV13 with TRBJ2-3; D is ambiguous. Germline CDR1 and CDR2: PRHDT and FYEKMQ (reference sequence). V lost 5 bases, J lost 0 bases, and 9 bases lay in between. The CDR3 is 14 amino acids. Here the CDR3 reads CASSPPRSTDTQYF. The CDR3 DNA reads as TGTGCCAGCAGCCCCCCCCGGAGCACAGATACGCAGTATTTT.

The chain employs TRBV2 and TRBJ2-3, with 11 nucleotides matching TRBD2. With 3 bases clipped from V and 1 base from J, the junction kept 15 bases outside the gene matches. In germline, CDR1 is SNHLY, CDR2 FYNNEI. CDR3 length: 20 residues. The CDR3 DNA reads as TGTGCCAGCAGTGATGGGGCTGGGCTAGCGGGAGGAAGGGGCACAGATACGCAGTATTTT. Amino acid sequence: CASSDGAGLAGGRGTDTQYF.

This chain uses TRBV28 with TRBJ2-3, with D perhaps TRBD1 (5 bases). The CDR3 is 20 residues long. V was clipped by 3 bases and J by 6 bases, with 31 bases between them. The germline gives CDR1 MDHEN, CDR2 SYDVKM. CDR3 nucleotides: TGTGCCAGCAGTTTGATGGGGCTAAGGGCAAGCGTCAACCATAAGGATACGCAGTATTTT. This translates into CASSLMGLRASVNHKDTQYF.

This chain links TRBV21-1 with TRBJ2-4; TRBD1, the D gene given by the table, was not confirmed from the DNA. TRBV21-1 is a known pseudogene. This CDR3 spans 18 amino acids. For the CDR3, the DNA is TGTGCCAGCAGCAAAGGAAAGACAGGGGCCCTAGCCAAAAACATTCAGTACTTC. This translates into CASSKGKTGALAKNIQYF.

The V and J genes are TRBV27 and TRBJ1-6; no clear D gene. Germline-derived CDR1 and CDR2 are MNHEY and SMNVEV (reference sequence). The CDR3 is 15 residues long. Trimming stripped 5 bases from V and 8 bases from J, with 16 bases between. CDR3 DNA: TGTGCCAGCAGTCGTGAGCCCGCCGGTGATTCACCCCTCCACTTT. Translating it yields CASSREPAGDSPLHF.

The chain is built from TRBV4-1 and TRBJ2-1; 11 nucleotides align to TRBD2. Germline V gene sequence: CDR1 MGHRA, CDR2 YSYEKL. Germline trimming cut 4 bases from V and 7 bases from J; bases unmatched to any gene: 12. CDR3 length equals 17 residues. The CDR3 region has the DNA TGCGCCAGCAGCCCATTACTCACTAGCGGGGGAGGTAATGAGCAGTTCTTC. Its translation: CASSPLLTSGGGNEQFF.